This T cell receptor beta chain originates from a study of human T cells and chemical hapten exposure. The CDR3 totals 15 residues. The germline V gene encodes CDR1 SGHKS and CDR2 YYEKEE (reference sequence). V was pared by 1 base and J by 2 bases, with 11 bases between. Time point indicated: pre-sensitization, week 0. Treatment defined: therapeutic diphenylcyclopropenone sensitization with weekly scalp DPC. The drawing of blood occurred before each patch test was applied. This clonotype was observed at least ten times. TCRdb reprocessed the RACE reads via MiXCR and lists one record per CDR3 protein. The data contain some 330,000 distinct CDR3 sequences, over 5% of them singletons.

The origin of this receptor is a woman between 18 and 29 years old with alopecia areata. Some clones in this sample may be carry-over from other donors' samples. The sequencing used whole blood, collected in connection with sensitization to the hapten diphenylcyclopropenone (DPC). The chain combines TRBV5-5 with TRBJ2-3; unclear D gene. CDR3 residues: CASSLPSSTTDTQYF. DNA for the CDR3: TGTGCCAGCAGCTTGCCGAGTTCCACCACAGATACGCAGTATTTT.